This T cell receptor (beta chain) was recovered during a study of control samples from healthy donors and cancer patients (dated by TCRdb to 2020 to 2022). With respect to this clone: It lacks a known antigen. No clone much larger than this one lies a single base away; base qualities are absent.

The library was generated by the immunoSEQ multiplex PCR assay. The table comes from immuneACCESS by way of TCRdb, which keeps in-frame sequences with V and J called. Part of the clones is missing from these tables; in studies checked, under half for an unresolved V gene and the rest for unknown reasons. This sample comprises over 100,000 clones, 80% to 95% of them detected only once. Of the sample, about 2.3% falls within the top ten clones. Sequences were obtained from blood. This TCR came from a man aged 35 to 55 in good health.

The nucleotide sequence is given as TGTGCCAGCTCACCGGGGAGGGACTCACCACCCCTCCACTTT. The encoded protein is CASSPGRDSPPLHF. The chain was built from TRBV18 and TRBJ1-6; the D gene is possibly TRBD1, with 5 bases matching. The CDR3 starts with the cysteine, ends with the phenylalanine, and has 14 residues. Only the CDR3 DNA is retained, 42 bases long and in frame from the first base. As encoded in the germline V gene, CDR1 is KGHSH while CDR2 is LQKENI. The germline ends are 14 bases apart after V is trimmed by 3 bases and J by 11 bases. The CDR3, completed at both ends by the reference TRBV18 and TRBJ1-6 genes, gives the full variable domain NAGVMQNPRHLVRRRGQEARLRCSPMKGHSHVYWYRQLPEEGLKFMVYLQKENIIDESGMPKERFSAEFPKEGPSILRIQQVVRGDSAAYFCASSPGRDSPPLHFGNGTRLTVT.